The present T cell receptor beta chain was sequenced within a study of beta chain features in type 1 diabetes. Expressed TCRB transcripts were sequenced because the isolated RNA had all been reverse transcribed beforehand. Clones were read by immunoSEQ multiplex PCR, and TCRdb kept only the in-frame ones, dropping some. The sample lists a few hundred thousand clones; roughly 9.6% were seen once. In this sample, this clone turned up many times. V lost 3 bases, J lost 5 bases, and 9 bases stayed unmatched. The germline V gene has CDR1 SQVTM and CDR2 ANQGSEA. CDR3 length equals 14 residues. The receptor comes from a woman between 18 and 29 years old in good health. The sequenced material came from naive CD4+ T cells from blood. The genes are TRBV29-1 and TRBJ2-5; 7 bases are shared with TRBD1. DNA of the CDR3: TGCAGCGTTGAGTCCAGGGGGTCGAGGGAGACCCAGTACTTC. Amino acid sequence: CSVESRGSRETQYF.